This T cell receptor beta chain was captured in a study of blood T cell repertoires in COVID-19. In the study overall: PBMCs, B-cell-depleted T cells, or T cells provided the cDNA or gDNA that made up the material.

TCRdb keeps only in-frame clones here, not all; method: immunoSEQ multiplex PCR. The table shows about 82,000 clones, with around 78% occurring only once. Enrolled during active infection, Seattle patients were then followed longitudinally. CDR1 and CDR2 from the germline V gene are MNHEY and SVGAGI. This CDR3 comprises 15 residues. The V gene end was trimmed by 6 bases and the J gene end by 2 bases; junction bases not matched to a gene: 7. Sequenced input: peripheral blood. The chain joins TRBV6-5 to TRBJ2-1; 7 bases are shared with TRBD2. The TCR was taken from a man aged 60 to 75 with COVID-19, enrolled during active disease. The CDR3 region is CASRLGGSAYNEQFF. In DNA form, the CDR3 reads TGTGCCAGCAGATTGGGAGGGTCGGCCTACAATGAGCAGTTCTTC.